This paragraph reports one T cell receptor (beta chain). Its target is not known. Samples came from axillary lymph nodes draining the breast cancer. The sample comes from a study of breast tumors, draining lymph nodes, adjacent tissues. TCRdb re-analysed the multiplex PCR reads in MiXCR, keeping a single row per CDR3 protein. The table lists about 300,000 distinct CDR3 sequences, 30% of them singletons. CDR1 and CDR2 from the germline V gene are SNHLY and FYNNEI. Deletions cut 4 bases from V and 0 bases from J, with 16 bases between. The CDR3 totals 16 residues. Whole-study findings and limits: Data fit most tumor T cells coming from lymph node, expanding in tumor. Compared with basal-like, luminal-like tumors shared significantly more repertoire with nontumor tissue. Tumor repertoires ranked between lymph nodes and nontumor tissue in diversity, with V and J gene preferences.

This chain uses TRBV2 with TRBJ2-7; D unclear. The sequence derives from a female donor with breast cancer. Some clones in this sample may be carry-over from other donors' samples. Input material: axillary lymph node tissue. The CDR3 loop is CASSGGAPPCSYEQYF. CDR3 in DNA: TGTGCCAGCAGTGGGGGTGCACCTCCGTGCTCCTACGAGCAGTACTTC.